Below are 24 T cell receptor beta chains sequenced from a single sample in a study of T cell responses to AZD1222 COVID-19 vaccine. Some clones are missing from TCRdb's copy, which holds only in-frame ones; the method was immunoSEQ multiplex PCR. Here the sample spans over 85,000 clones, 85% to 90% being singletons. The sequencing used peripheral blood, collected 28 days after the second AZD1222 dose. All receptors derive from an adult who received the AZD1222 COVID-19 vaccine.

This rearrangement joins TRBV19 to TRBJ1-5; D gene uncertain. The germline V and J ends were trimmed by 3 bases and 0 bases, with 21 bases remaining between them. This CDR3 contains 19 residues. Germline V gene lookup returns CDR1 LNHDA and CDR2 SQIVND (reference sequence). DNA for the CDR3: TGTGCCAGTAGTATCTCCCCCGTGGGCAGTCATTATAGCAATCAGCCCCAGCATTTT. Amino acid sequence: CASSISPVGSHYSNQPQHF.

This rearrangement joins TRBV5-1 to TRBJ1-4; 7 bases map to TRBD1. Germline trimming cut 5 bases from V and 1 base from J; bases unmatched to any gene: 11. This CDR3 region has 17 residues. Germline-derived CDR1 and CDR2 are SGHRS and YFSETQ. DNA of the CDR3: TGCGCCAGCAGTCGAGGGACAGTCGACGGAACTAATGAAAAACTGTTTTTT. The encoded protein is CASSRGTVDGTNEKLFF.

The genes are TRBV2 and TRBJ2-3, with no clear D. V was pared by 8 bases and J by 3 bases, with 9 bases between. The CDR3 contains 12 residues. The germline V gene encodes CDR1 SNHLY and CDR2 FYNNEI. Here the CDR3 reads CASEPRTDTQYF. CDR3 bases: TGTGCCAGCGAACCACGGACAGATACGCAGTATTTT.

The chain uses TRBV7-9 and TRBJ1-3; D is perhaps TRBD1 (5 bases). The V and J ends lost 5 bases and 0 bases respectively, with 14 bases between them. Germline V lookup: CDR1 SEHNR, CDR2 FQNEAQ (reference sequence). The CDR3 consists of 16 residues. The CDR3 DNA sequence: TGTGCCAGCAGCCGGAGGGGACTGACCTCTGGAAACACCATATATTTT. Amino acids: CASSRRGLTSGNTIYF.

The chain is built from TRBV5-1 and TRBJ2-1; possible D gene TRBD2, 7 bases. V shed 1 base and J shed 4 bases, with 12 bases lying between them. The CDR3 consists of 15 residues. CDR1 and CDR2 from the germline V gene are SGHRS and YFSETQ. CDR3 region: CASSLPSGTYNEQFF. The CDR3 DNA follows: TGCGCCAGCAGCTTGCCAAGCGGGACATACAATGAGCAGTTCTTC.

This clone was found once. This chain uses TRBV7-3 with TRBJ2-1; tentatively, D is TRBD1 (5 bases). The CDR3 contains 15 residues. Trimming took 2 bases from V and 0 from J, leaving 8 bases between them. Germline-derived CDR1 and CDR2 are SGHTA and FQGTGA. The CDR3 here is CASSLQGSSYNEQFF. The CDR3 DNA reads TGTGCCAGCAGCTTACAGGGTAGCTCCTACAATGAGCAGTTCTTC.

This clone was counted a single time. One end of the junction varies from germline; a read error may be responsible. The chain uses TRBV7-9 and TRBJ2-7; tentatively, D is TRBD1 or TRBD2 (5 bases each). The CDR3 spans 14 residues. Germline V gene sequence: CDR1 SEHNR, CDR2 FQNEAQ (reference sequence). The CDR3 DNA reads TGTGCCAGCAGCTTGGGCCAGAATGACGGGGCCCGGGACTTC. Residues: CASSLGQNDGARDF. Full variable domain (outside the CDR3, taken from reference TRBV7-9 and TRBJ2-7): DTGVSQNPRHKITKRGQNVTFRCDPISEHNRLYWYRQTLGQGPEFLTYFQNEAQLEKSRLLSDRFSAERPKGSFSTLEIQRTEQGDSAMYLCASSLGQNDGARDFGPGTRLTVT.

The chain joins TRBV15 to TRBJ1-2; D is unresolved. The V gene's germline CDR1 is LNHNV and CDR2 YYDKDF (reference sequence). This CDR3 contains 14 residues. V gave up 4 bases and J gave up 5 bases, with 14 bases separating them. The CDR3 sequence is CATSKEGLRYGYTF. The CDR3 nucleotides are TGTGCCACCAGCAAAGAGGGCTTACGATATGGCTACACCTTC. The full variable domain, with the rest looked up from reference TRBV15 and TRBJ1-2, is DAMVIQNPRYQVTQFGKPVTLSCSQTLNHNVMYWYQQKSSQAPKLLFHYYDKDFNNEADTPDNFQSRRPNTSFCFLDIRSPGLGDTAMYLCATSKEGLRYGYTFGSGTRLTVV.

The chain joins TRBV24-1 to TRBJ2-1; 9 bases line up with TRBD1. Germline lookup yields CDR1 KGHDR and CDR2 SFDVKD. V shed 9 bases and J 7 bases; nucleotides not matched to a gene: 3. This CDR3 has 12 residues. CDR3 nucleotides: TGTGCCACCGGACAGGGGCGGAATGAGCAGTTCTTC. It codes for CATGQGRNEQFF.

For the CDR3, the DNA is TGTGCCTGGAATCGTGACAGGGGCCAAGAGACCCAGTACTTC. Its translation is CAWNRDRGQETQYF. The chain carries TRBV30 and TRBJ2-5; 8 bases map to TRBD1. This CDR3 has 14 amino acids. V lost 4 bases to trimming and J lost 1 base; unmatched junction nucleotides: 5. Germline CDR1 is GTSNPN and CDR2 is SVGIG (reference sequence).

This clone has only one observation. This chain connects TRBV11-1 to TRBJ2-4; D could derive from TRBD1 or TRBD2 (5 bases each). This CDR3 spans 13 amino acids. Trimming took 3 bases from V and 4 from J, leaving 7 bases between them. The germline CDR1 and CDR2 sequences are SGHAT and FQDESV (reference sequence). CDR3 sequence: CASSLRGKNIQYF. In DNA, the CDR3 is TGTGCCAGCAGCTTGAGGGGAAAAAACATTCAGTACTTC.

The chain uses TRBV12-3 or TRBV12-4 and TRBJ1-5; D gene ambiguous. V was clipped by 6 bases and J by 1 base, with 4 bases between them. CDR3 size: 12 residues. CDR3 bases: TGTGCCAGCAGGCAGAGCAATCAGCCCCAGCATTTT. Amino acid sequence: CASRQSNQPQHF.

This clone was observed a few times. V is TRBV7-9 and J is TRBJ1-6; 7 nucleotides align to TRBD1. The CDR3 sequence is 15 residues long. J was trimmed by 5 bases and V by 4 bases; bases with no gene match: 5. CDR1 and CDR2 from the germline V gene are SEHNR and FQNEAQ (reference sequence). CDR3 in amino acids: CASSWSGTDNSPLHF. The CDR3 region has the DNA TGTGCCAGCAGCTGGTCCGGGACAGATAATTCACCCCTCCACTTT.

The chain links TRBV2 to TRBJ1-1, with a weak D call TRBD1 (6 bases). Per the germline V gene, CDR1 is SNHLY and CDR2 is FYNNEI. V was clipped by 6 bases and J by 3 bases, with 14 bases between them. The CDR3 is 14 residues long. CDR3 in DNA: TGTGCCAGCAGAAAACAGGGTTGGGACACTGAAGCTTTCTTT. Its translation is CASRKQGWDTEAFF.

In DNA form, the CDR3 reads TGTGCCAGCAGCTCCGGACCATCCACAGATACGCAGTATTTT. Translating gives CASSSGPSTDTQYF. The chain combines TRBV7-2 with TRBJ2-3; D uncertain. V was clipped by 4 bases and J by 2 bases, with 10 bases between them. The CDR3 is 14 residues long. Germline V gives CDR1 SGHTA, CDR2 FQGNSA.

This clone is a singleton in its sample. The CDR3 protein is CATRGDGDEQYF. The CDR3 region has the DNA TGTGCCACCAGGGGGGACGGGGACGAGCAGTACTTC. This rearrangement joins TRBV24-1 to TRBJ2-7, with D perhaps matching TRBD1 or TRBD2 (5 bases each). Trimming cost V 7 bases and J 5 bases, with 11 bases left between them. There are 12 residues in the CDR3. Germline V gives CDR1 KGHDR, CDR2 SFDVKD.

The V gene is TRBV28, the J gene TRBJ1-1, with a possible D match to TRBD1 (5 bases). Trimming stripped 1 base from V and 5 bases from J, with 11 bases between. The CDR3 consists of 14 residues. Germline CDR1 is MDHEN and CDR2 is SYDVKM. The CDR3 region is CASSLSPGRTEAFF. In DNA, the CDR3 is TGTGCCAGCAGTTTATCGCCAGGGAGGACTGAAGCTTTCTTT. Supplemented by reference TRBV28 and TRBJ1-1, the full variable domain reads DVKVTQSSRYLVKRTGEKVFLECVQDMDHENMFWYRQDPGLGLRLIYFSYDVKMKEKGDIPEGYSVSREKKERFSLILESASTNQTSMYLCASSLSPGRTEAFFGQGTRLTVV.

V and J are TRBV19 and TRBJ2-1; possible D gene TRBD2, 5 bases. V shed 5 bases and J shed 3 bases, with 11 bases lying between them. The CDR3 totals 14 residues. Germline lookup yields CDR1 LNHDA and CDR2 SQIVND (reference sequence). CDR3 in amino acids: CASSWRQFYNEQFF. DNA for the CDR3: TGTGCCAGTAGTTGGAGGCAGTTCTACAATGAGCAGTTCTTC.

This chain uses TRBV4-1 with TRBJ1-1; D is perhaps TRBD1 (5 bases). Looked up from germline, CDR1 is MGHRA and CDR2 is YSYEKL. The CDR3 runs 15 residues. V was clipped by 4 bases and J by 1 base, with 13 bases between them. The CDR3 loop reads CASSPNTGRNTEAFF. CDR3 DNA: TGCGCCAGCAGCCCGAATACAGGAAGGAACACTGAAGCTTTCTTT.

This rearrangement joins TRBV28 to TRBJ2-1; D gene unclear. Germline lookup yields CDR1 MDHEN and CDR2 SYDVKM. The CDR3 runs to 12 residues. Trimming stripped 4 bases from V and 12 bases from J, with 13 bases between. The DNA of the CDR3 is TGTGCCAGCAGTTCTGGAGCACTGGGGCAGTTCTTC. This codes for CASSSGALGQFF.

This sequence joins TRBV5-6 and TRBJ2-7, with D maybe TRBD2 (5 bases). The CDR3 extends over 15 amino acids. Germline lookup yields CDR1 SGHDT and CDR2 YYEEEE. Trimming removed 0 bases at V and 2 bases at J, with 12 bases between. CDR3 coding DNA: TGTGCCAGCAGCTTGGCCGGGAAGGGTCCCTACGAGCAGTACTTC. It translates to CASSLAGKGPYEQYF.

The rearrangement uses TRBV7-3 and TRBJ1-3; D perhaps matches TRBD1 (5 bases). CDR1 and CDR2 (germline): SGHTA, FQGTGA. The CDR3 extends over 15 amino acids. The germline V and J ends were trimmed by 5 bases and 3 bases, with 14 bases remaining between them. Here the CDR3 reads CASSPLGGGGNTIYF. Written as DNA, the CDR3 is TGTGCCAGCAGCCCCCTTGGTGGGGGTGGAAACACCATATATTTT.

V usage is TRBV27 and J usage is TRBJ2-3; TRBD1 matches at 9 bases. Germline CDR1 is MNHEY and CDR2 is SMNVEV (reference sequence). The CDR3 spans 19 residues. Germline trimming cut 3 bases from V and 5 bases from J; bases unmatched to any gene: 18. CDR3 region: CASSFGKDRGGLGGDTQYF. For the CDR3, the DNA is TGTGCCAGCAGTTTCGGCAAGGACAGGGGAGGATTAGGGGGAGATACGCAGTATTTT.

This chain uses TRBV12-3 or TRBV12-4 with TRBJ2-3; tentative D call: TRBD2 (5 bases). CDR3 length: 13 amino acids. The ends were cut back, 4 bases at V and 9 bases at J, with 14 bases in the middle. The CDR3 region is CASSYPIRGTQYF. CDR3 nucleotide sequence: TGTGCCAGCAGTTACCCCATCCGGGGAACGCAGTATTTT.